This T cell receptor beta chain was identified during a study of CDR3 diversity in severe acne. TCRdb reanalysed the PCR reads using MiXCR and keeps one entry per CDR3 protein. This table holds around 91,000 distinct CDR3 sequences, 51% found once. Losses at the gene ends were 3 bases for V and 0 bases for J; bases not matched to a gene: 7. Germline CDR1 is SNHLY and CDR2 is FYNNEI. This CDR3 has 16 amino acids. The genes are TRBV2 and TRBJ2-7, with 8 bases fitting TRBD1. The sample was blood. This TCR came from a male donor in good health, without acne. CDR3 region: CASSEIGQGASYEQYF. CDR3 coding DNA: TGTGCCAGCAGTGAGATAGGGCAGGGGGCCTCCTACGAGCAGTACTTC.